This T cell receptor (beta chain) is from a study of cytomegalovirus exposure and HLA in healthy donors (dated by TCRdb to the late 2010s). For the wider study: In an earlier analysis of around 540 of the donors, 250 to 350 Gb of sequence data and 117 million unique TCR beta sequences from some 170 million T cells were reported. An early release that covered about 640 HLA-typed donors contained around 300 gigabases of sequencing data and about 93 million unique TCR sequences. Typing coverage differed by locus: A, B, C, DRB1 and DQB1 were typed in roughly 620-630 donors, DQA1 in approximately 520, DPA1 in approximately 610, and DPB1 in 472. A later analysis re-examined previously published TCR beta repertoires from over 500 donors and added high-resolution HLA genotyping to investigate patterns of TCR occurrence. Of the approximately 400 genotyped donors, 65% to 90% fell in the genetic ancestry cluster associated with self-reported Caucasian donors. On average, roughly 250,000 unique TCR beta nucleotide sequences were sequenced per donor among about 400 genotyped donors of the cohort, with roughly 20% of those sequences being non-productive. In addition to the first cohort of several hundred subjects, a separate validation cohort of approximately 110 different subjects was used. Genome-wide SNP genotypes for about 55% of the roughly 670 donors were used in a later genetic analysis, which treated that subset as a discovery cohort. The aim of the study was to test whether cataloging public T cell receptors could identify signatures of past pathogen exposure. To decide whether each TCR beta V gene segment behaved as functional or pseudogenic, an earlier analysis of fewer than 750 of the donors relied on high-throughput TCR beta sequencing. Donor age, sex, ethnicity and CMV serostatus were compiled alongside the repertoire data. To predict cytomegalovirus infection status, the study brought together high-throughput TCR immunosequencing, statistical association of individual TCRs with disease status, and machine learning. HLA typing included class I and class II loci at four-digit resolution. In the later analysis, no new phenotypic data were used to find candidate immune exposures; instead, reliance was placed on TCR beta sequences and their occurrence across donors. Because of strong linkage in the cohort, roughly five DR-DQ haplotypes were treated as single units for association and clustering. Using immunosequencing, the study profiled T cell repertoires from 500 to 800 subjects and related those repertoires to cytomegalovirus serostatus. Every discovery cohort repertoire had been produced on one sequencing platform.

Worth noting for this clone: Its recognized antigen is unknown. No per-base quality is available; no much larger clone lies one base away.

Receptors were amplified or captured by the immunoSEQ multiplex PCR assay. The multiplex PCR relied on a mix of 60 forward primers for TCR Vbeta segments and 13 reverse primers for TCR Jbeta segments. The CDR3 region of rearranged TCR beta genes was amplified from genomic DNA with a multiplex PCR assay. The amplified TCR beta libraries were sequenced on the Illumina HiSeq System as 87-base-pair reads. The study's processing was this. Across the 700 or so repertoires, a later analysis counted tens of millions of unique TCR beta chains, around 11 million of which were shared by at least two donors. Raw reads were error-corrected and collapsed into unique sequences by a nearest-neighbor algorithm in which closely related sequences were merged to remove PCR and sequencing errors. Alignment of CDR3 sequences to IMGT reference sequences was used to assign V, D and J gene segments. For a sequence to be retained, at least a six-nucleotide match to both a V gene segment and a J gene segment was required. A rearrangement was called productive if the CDR3 had no stop codons and remained in frame with V and J, and every other rearrangement was called non-productive. Following IMGT convention, CDR3 was defined as the stretch from the second conserved V-encoded cysteine up to the conserved J-encoded phenylalanine. In an earlier analysis of around 540 of the donors, sequences lacking an unambiguous match to a single V gene segment were excluded. An earlier analysis of 587 of the donors classified V segments as functional when productive rearrangements were above 56.7% and as segregating when the standard deviation between donors was above 5%. A statistical classification framework was built to diagnose cytomegalovirus status from the catalog of TCR beta chain sequences. V and J gene assignment, in a later analysis, came from comparing TCR nucleotide sequences with IMGT/GENE-DB human TR gene sequences. In a later analysis, CDR3 sequences and most-parsimonious VDJ recombination scenarios were assigned using the TCRdist pipeline. A later analysis defined each TCR beta chain by its CDR3 amino acid sequence plus V-gene family, and excluded reads lacking a unique V-gene family. In a later analysis, 550 to 650 highly shared, low-generation-probability nucleotide sequences were removed to address suspected cross-contamination and a sequencing artifact. In a later analysis, a clonal expansion index for each public chain was calculated from normalized within-repertoire ranks of inferred template counts. Generation probabilities in a later analysis came from a VDJ recombination model fitted to out-of-frame rearrangements, and those results were checked against IGoR. A later analysis scored TCR-TCR, TCR-HLA and TCR-CMV co-occurrence with hypergeometric tests, applying a repertoire-size bias correction to TCR pairs. In a later analysis, false discovery rates were estimated by permuting HLA or CMV assignments 20 times. A later analysis grouped co-occurring TCRs with DBSCAN, adding TCRdist sequence similarity when clustering within HLA-allele-positive subsets. Repertoires with fewer than 30,000 or more than 120,000 public chains, plus five repertoires with anomalous nucleotide sharing, were excluded from co-occurrence clustering. TCRdb's version of the immuneACCESS table is confined to in-frame rearrangements and falls short of the full clone set. An unresolved V gene accounts for under half of the shortfall where checked; the remainder is of unknown origin. V and J calls and clone size are those listed in that table; D and trimming were worked out from the DNA. The sample table lists 120,000 to 150,000 clones, just under 70% of them with a count of one. Jointly, the top ten make up more than 4% of the sample.

The cohort consisted of 600 to 750 healthy bone marrow donors. All cohort members were sampled while nominally healthy, although unrecorded immune exposures were likely present. The donor was CMV seronegative and belonged to the group of under 400 seronegative cohort members. Each donor provided a peripheral blood sample, and peripheral blood mononuclear cells were used for TCR beta sequencing. The Qiagen DNeasy Blood Extraction Kit was used to extract genomic DNA from the blood cell samples. V is cut by 4 bases and J by 0 bases, and the space between the germline ends is 18 bases. Taken from the germline V gene (reference sequence), the CDR1 and CDR2 loops are LNHDA and SQIVND. The CDR3, from cysteine to phenylalanine, totals 18 residues. Of the read, only the CDR3 DNA is kept; its 54 bases are in frame from base 1. General conclusions and limits of the study: Roughly uniform sequencing depth across donors was assumed in presence/absence analyses, although this assumption may not hold. The cohort was sequenced for TCR beta chains only, and without alpha or paired-chain data the features that could be detected were limited. Because some donors lacked HLA typing at each locus, the association tests relied only on the typed subset. Cytomegalovirus status was reported to be diagnosed by the classifier with high specificity and sensitivity in both the original and validation cohorts. Specific HLA alleles were associated with roughly 17,000 TCR beta sequences at a false discovery rate of 0.05 in a later analysis. A further reported finding was that TCR beta sequences accurately predicted the HLA-A and HLA-B alleles for most subjects in the first cohort. About 15 rarely observed V segments, including chromosome 9 orphons, were excluded from the earlier analysis of some 590 of the donors because counts were too low. A few of the identified cytomegalovirus-associated TCR beta chains were confirmed in vitro to be specific for cytomegalovirus antigens. Strong co-occurrence of HLA alleles, especially DR and DQ, made assigning TCR associations to individual alleles difficult. In a later analysis, HLA-associated TCR beta chains showed more clonal expansion and lower generation probabilities than non-associated chains that were equally common. Several of the top co-occurrence clusters appeared to be linked to parvovirus B19, influenza, CMV and Epstein-Barr virus, according to a later analysis. In an earlier analysis of 450 to 750 of the donors, most TCR beta V segments appeared in productive rearrangements about 90% or about 30% of the time, broadly matching IMGT annotations. A cluster of highly shared sequence variants was judged likely to be a technical artifact of the sequencing pipeline. According to a later analysis, most CMV-associated TCR beta chains appeared to be HLA-restricted, and the HLA associations seemed to be driven largely by CMV exposure. In a later genetic analysis, fewer N-insertions in productive TCRs were reported among donors in an Asian-associated ancestry cluster than the roughly 700-donor mean. Linkage disequilibrium might explain the correlated functional status among segregating V segments, but an unknown experimental factor could not be ruled out. The 87-base-pair reads could not distinguish some IMGT-functional V segments, including TRBV6-2 and TRBV6-3, so those segments were excluded. While some public TCRs were present in many individuals, most TCR sequences turned up only very rarely across donors. In a later analysis, TCR association rates were found to vary across HLA loci, with the most associated TCRs seen for DRB1 alleles and the fewest for HLA-C alleles. A later genetic analysis associated a missense DCLRE1C variant with V-gene and J-gene trimming of TCR beta chains, and an independent cohort replicated the association. It was suggested by the authors that the approach could potentially be generalized to other disease states and immunological phenotypes. The study gave a list of about 150 TCR beta chains associated with cytomegalovirus. For the cohort, immune exposure information was limited to CMV serostatus.

Sequencing was performed on PBMCs. The receptor comes from a man aged 60-69 years in good health and CMV-seronegative. This chain joins TRBV19 to TRBJ1-4; the D gene cannot be named for sure. The CDR3 loop reads CASSTILTGAATNEKLFF. The DNA reads TGTGCCAGTAGTACCATCCTGACCGGAGCCGCAACTAATGAAAAACTGTTTTTT.